This TCR beta chain was observed in a study of cytomegalovirus exposure and HLA in healthy donors. Study-wide points: Donors were assumed by presence/absence analyses to have roughly uniform sequencing depth. For most subjects, TCR beta sequences were reported to predict HLA-A and HLA-B alleles with accuracy. With further analysis later on, most CMV-associated TCR beta chains appeared HLA-restricted. Trimming of TCR beta V- and J-genes showed a link, identified in a later analysis, to a missense DCLRE1C variant.

Worth noting for this clone: Its target is unknown.

The PCR employed 60 Vbeta primers together with 13 Jbeta primers. Here immunoSEQ multiplex PCR was the method, and the copy in TCRdb shows in-frame clones only, minus some. The sample lists about 200,000 clones; over 65% were seen once. This CDR3 comprises 12 residues. V was clipped by 5 bases and J by 6 bases; unmatched bases: 3. Germline CDR1 and CDR2: LNHDA and SQIVND (reference sequence). The chain combines TRBV19 with TRBJ1-1; 7 bases are a match to TRBD1. The source of this sequence is a boy younger than 10 in good health and CMV-seronegative. The sequencing sample was made of PBMCs. The CDR3 sequence: CASSPQGAEAFF. The CDR3 DNA is TGTGCCAGTAGTCCTCAGGGGGCTGAAGCTTTCTTT.